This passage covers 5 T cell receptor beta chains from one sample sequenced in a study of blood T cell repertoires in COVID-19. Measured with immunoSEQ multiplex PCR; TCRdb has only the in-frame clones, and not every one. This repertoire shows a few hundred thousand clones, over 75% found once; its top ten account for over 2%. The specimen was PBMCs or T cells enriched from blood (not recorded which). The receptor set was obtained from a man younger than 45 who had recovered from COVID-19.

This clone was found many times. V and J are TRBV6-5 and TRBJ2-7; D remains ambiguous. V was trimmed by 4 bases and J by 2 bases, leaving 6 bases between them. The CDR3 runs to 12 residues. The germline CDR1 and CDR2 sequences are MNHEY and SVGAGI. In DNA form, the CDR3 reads TGTGCCAGCAGTTCTGAGACCTACGAGCAGTACTTC. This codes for CASSSETYEQYF.

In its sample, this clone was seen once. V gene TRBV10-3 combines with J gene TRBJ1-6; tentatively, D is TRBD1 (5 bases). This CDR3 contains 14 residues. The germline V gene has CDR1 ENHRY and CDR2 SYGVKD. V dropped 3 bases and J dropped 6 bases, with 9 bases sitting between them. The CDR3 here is CAISDWGSNSPLHF. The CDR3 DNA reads TGTGCCATCAGTGATTGGGGCTCTAATTCACCCCTCCACTTT.

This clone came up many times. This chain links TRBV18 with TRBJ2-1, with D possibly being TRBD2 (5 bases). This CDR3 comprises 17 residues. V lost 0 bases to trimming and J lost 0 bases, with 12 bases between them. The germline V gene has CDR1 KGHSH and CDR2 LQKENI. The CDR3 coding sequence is TGTGCCAGCTCACCACCGGGCCGGGGAAACTCCTACAATGAGCAGTTCTTC. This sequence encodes CASSPPGRGNSYNEQFF.

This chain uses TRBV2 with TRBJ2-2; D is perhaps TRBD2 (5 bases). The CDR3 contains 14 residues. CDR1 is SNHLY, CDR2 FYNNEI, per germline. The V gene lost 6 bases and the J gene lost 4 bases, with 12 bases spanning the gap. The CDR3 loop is CASSLTRVTGELFF. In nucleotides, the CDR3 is TGTGCCAGCAGCCTCACTAGAGTCACCGGGGAGCTGTTTTTT.

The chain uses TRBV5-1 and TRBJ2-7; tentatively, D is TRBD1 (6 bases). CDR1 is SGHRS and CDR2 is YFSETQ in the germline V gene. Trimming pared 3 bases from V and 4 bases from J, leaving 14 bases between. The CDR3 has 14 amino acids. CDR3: CASSSDSPTYEQYF. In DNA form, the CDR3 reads TGCGCCAGCAGCTCGGACAGTCCAACTTACGAGCAGTACTTC.